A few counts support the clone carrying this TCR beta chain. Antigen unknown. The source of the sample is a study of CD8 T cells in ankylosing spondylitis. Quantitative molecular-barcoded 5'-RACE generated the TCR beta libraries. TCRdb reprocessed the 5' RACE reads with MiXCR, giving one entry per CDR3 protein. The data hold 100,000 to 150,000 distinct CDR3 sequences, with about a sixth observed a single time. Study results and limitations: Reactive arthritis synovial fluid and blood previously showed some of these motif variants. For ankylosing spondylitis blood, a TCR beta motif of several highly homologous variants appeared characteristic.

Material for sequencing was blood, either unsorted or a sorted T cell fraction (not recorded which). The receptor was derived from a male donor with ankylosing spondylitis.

The CDR3 region has the DNA TGCAGTGCTACCGATCCGGGAGCCCCCTACGAGCAGTACTTC. It translates to CSATDPGAPYEQYF. The chain couples TRBV20-1 to TRBJ2-7; maybe TRBD2 (6 bases). Trimming took 4 bases from V and 2 from J, leaving 15 bases between them. This CDR3 is built from 14 residues. Germline V lookup: CDR1 DFQATT, CDR2 SNEGSKA (reference sequence).